Listed below are T cell receptor beta chains from one sample, sequenced in a study of T cell clones after liver transplantation. The assay was immunoSEQ multiplex PCR, and TCRdb's table has in-frame clones only and misses some. In the table there are 35,000 to 45,000 clones, about 86% of which are singletons. Sample: CD4+ T cells from blood, taken 24 months after liver transplant. The source is a human patient who received a liver transplant. These T cells may partly come from the graft donor. CDR3s include the opening cysteine and the closing phenylalanine or tryptophan. Fields, in order: J gene, clone size, D gene, V gene, CDR3 protein, CDR3 DNA. The D gene is left open where the match is weak. Some rows mark clone size as missing; the rest say once, few, many or name a class of expanded clone.

>TRBJ1-2|NA|NA|TRBV27
CASRVTGTSYGYTF
TGTGCCAGCAGGGTGACCGGGACAAGCTATGGCTACACCTTC
>TRBJ2-3|once|NA|TRBV7-6
CASSLAGSTDTQYF
TGTGCCAGCAGCTTGGCGGGGAGCACAGATACGCAGTATTTT
>TRBJ2-5|NA|TRBD2|TRBV7-6
CASSLRSSGGPSETQYF
TGTGCCAGCAGCTTAAGGAGTAGCGGGGGGCCATCAGAGACCCAGTACTTC
>TRBJ2-6|NA|NA|TRBV5-4
CASSLGRLGPTGANVLTF
TGTGCCAGCAGCTTGGGGAGATTAGGGCCTACTGGGGCCAACGTCCTGACTTTC
>TRBJ2-3|NA|NA|TRBV27
CASSSTQGKDTQYF
TGTGCCAGCAGTTCGACCCAGGGGAAAGATACGCAGTATTTT
>TRBJ2-1|NA|TRBD2|TRBV11-2
CASSTPGGGRVYNEQFF
TGTGCCAGCAGCACCCCTGGGGGCGGGAGGGTTTACAATGAGCAGTTCTTC
>TRBJ2-3|NA|NA|TRBV2
CASSPTVGGGPGDTQYF
TGTGCCAGCAGTCCCACCGTAGGGGGAGGGCCCGGAGATACGCAGTATTTT
>TRBJ1-3|few|NA|TRBV7-9
CASSFNTIYF
TGTGCCAGCAGCTTTAACACCATATATTTT
>TRBJ2-2|NA|NA|TRBV11-3
CASSLDGSSDTGELFF
TGTGCCAGCAGCTTAGATGGATCGTCAGACACCGGGGAGCTGTTTTTT
>TRBJ1-2|NA|NA|TRBV6-6
CASNSDRGTYGYTF
TGTGCCAGCAATTCTGATCGGGGGACCTATGGCTACACCTTC
>TRBJ1-1|few|TRBD1|TRBV5-8
CASSLGIGTATEAFF
TGTGCCAGCAGCTTGGGGATCGGGACAGCCACTGAAGCTTTCTTT
>TRBJ1-1|NA|NA|TRBV15
CATSRDRWEGPNTEAFF
TGTGCCACCAGCAGAGATCGGTGGGAGGGCCCCAACACTGAAGCTTTCTTT
>TRBJ1-1|NA|NA|TRBV20-1
CSAGHDPEAFF
TGCAGTGCTGGACACGATCCTGAAGCTTTCTTT
>TRBJ2-3|NA|TRBD2|TRBV28
CASSLAGELPAGTQYF
TGTGCCAGCAGTTTGGCGGGAGAGCTCCCCGCCGGTACGCAGTATTTT
>TRBJ2-3|NA|TRBD2|TRBV18
CASSPRRAGSTDTQYF
TGTGCCAGCTCACCCAGAAGAGCGGGGAGCACAGATACGCAGTATTTT
>TRBJ2-7|NA|TRBD1|TRBV5-4
CASSFPGTGIYEQYF
TGTGCCAGCAGCTTTCCCGGGACAGGGATCTACGAGCAGTACTTC
>TRBJ1-1|NA|NA|TRBV6-5
CASREQRPNTEAFF
TGTGCCAGCAGAGAACAGCGGCCGAACACTGAAGCTTTCTTT
>TRBJ2-1|NA|TRBD2|TRBV6-5
CASSNLAGVFNEQFF
TGTGCCAGCAGTAACCTAGCGGGGGTTTTCAATGAGCAGTTCTTC
>TRBJ1-1|NA|NA|TRBV25-1
CASIPQGSPNTEAFF
TGTGCCAGCATCCCCCAGGGCAGCCCGAACACTGAAGCTTTCTTT
>TRBJ2-3|once|NA|TRBV5-5
CATSARSQRADTQYF
TGTGCCACCTCCGCAAGGTCCCAGCGGGCAGATACGCAGTATTTT
>TRBJ1-1|NA|NA|TRBV6-5
CASSYSGRSTEAFF
TGTGCCAGCAGTTACTCGGGTCGAAGCACTGAAGCTTTCTTT
>TRBJ2-1|few|NA|TRBV19
CASSMPPYYNEQFF
TGTGCCAGTAGTATGCCACCATATTACAATGAGCAGTTCTTC
>TRBJ1-2|NA|NA|TRBV19
CASSILGQNYGYTF
TGTGCCAGTAGTATCCTCGGACAGAACTATGGCTACACCTTC
>TRBJ2-6|NA|TRBD1|TRBV4-3
CASSRGQGAAGANVLTF
TGCGCCAGCAGCCGGGGACAGGGTGCGGCTGGGGCCAACGTCCTGACTTTC
>TRBJ2-1|NA|NA|TRBV18
CASSPSGDEQFF
TGTGCCAGCTCACCATCCGGGGATGAGCAGTTCTTC
>TRBJ2-1|NA|NA|TRBV5-6
CASSLRRAGGRSSPQFF
TGTGCCAGCAGCTTGAGACGCGCCGGGGGGCGGTCATCCCCACAGTTCTTC
>TRBJ1-4|NA|NA|TRBV6-5
CASSIGTSGLGKLFF
TGTGCCAGCAGCATCGGGACGTCGGGGTTGGGAAAACTGTTTTTT
>TRBJ1-4|few|TRBD1|TRBV2
CASSGTGSLF
TGTGCCAGCAGTGGGACAGGGAGTCTTTTT
>TRBJ1-1|NA|NA|TRBV19
CASSIGGNTEAFF
TGTGCCAGTAGTATTGGGGGGAACACTGAAGCTTTCTTT
>TRBJ2-7|NA|TRBD2|TRBV6-6
CASSYSSGGLSYEQYF
TGTGCCAGCAGTTACTCAAGCGGGGGCCTCTCCTACGAGCAGTACTTC
>TRBJ1-2|few|NA|TRBV28
CASIERENGYTF
TGTGCCAGCATAGAAAGGGAAAATGGCTACACCTTC
>TRBJ2-5|NA|NA|TRBV18
CASSPTQGETQYF
TGTGCCAGCTCACCGACACAGGGAGAGACCCAGTACTTC
>TRBJ2-7|NA|NA|TRBV9
CASSPDSFYEQYF
TGTGCCAGCAGCCCGGACAGTTTCTACGAGCAGTACTTC
>TRBJ1-2|NA|NA|TRBV28
CASRETGYDGYTF
TGTGCCAGCAGGGAGACAGGTTACGATGGCTACACCTTC
>TRBJ2-3|NA|NA|TRBV6-6
CASRLGTSITDTQYF
TGTGCCAGCAGGCTGGGGACTTCAATCACAGATACGCAGTATTTT
>TRBJ1-1|NA|NA|TRBV18
CASSPNPGPGEAFF
TGTGCCAGCTCACCAAATCCGGGCCCGGGCGAAGCTTTCTTT
>TRBJ2-7|NA|NA|TRBV4-1
CASSQSPGPDEQYF
TGCGCCAGCAGCCAAAGCCCGGGCCCCGACGAGCAGTACTTC
>TRBJ1-4|NA|NA|TRBV5-1
CASSRSPGNNEKLFF
TGCGCCAGCAGCCGGTCTCCAGGAAATAATGAAAAACTGTTTTTT
>TRBJ1-4|NA|TRBD1|TRBV9
CASSGDRVNEKLFF
TGTGCCAGCAGCGGGGACAGGGTTAATGAAAAACTGTTTTTT